This T cell receptor beta chain was sequenced for a study of shared clonotypes between healthy human individuals. Trimming shortened V by 4 bases and J by 4 bases, and 8 bases separated the two germline ends. This CDR3 is built from 12 residues. Germline V lookup: CDR1 SGHNT, CDR2 YYREEE (reference sequence). TCRdb keeps only in-frame clones here, not all; method: immunoSEQ multiplex PCR. The data contain around 700,000 clones, approximately 74% of them singletons. This receptor was identified in a woman aged 25-40 years in good health. The sample consisted of memory CD4+ T cells sorted from blood. Subset meaning: CD45RA-negative fraction. This chain links TRBV5-4 with TRBJ1-2; D is unresolved. CDR3 nucleotide sequence: TGTGCCAGCAGCCCAGAGGTCTATGGCTACACCTTC. It encodes CASSPEVYGYTF.